The clone carrying this T cell receptor beta chain counts as medium-sized by frequency. What it recognizes is unknown. Each sample's input was around 270 ng genomic DNA, approximately 37,500 genome equivalents. The germline V gene has CDR1 LNHDA and CDR2 SQIVND (reference sequence). The CDR3 has 14 amino acids. This entry belongs to a study of T cell clusters in autoimmune cytopenias. Overall study results and limits: A dominant lymphoma-associated repertoire apparently masked the cluster-lack signature in secondary cytopenia versus chronic lymphocytic leukemia.

TRB rearrangements were amplified by touch-down multiplex PCR with mixed TRB-A/B primers. TCRdb reprocessed the multiplex PCR reads and keeps a single row for each CDR3 protein, giving no DNA. The sample totals approximately 3,000 distinct CDR3 sequences. This sequence originates from a human donor with an autoimmune cytopenia or autoimmune hepatitis (not recorded which). The sequencing input was peripheral blood. The chain couples TRBV19 to TRBJ1-2; TCRdb lists TRBD1, though no DNA is available to test this call. The CDR3 is CASTIEGASYGYTF. Full variable domain (missing parts from reference TRBV19 and TRBJ1-2): DGGITQSPKYLFRKEGQNVTLSCEQNLNHDAMYWYRQDPGQGLRLIYYSQIVNDFQKGDIAEGYSVSREKKESFPLTVTSAQKNPTAFYLCASTIEGASYGYTFGSGTRLTVV.